Included here is one T cell receptor beta chain sequence, with context. The antigen it recognizes is unknown. Qualities for individual bases were not recorded, and no much larger clone is one base off. This specimen comes from a study of beta chain features in type 1 diabetes (dated by TCRdb to the late 2010s). For the wider study: No differences in mean age, gender distribution, total cell number or subset yield were found between patients and healthy donors. Regulatory and stem cell-like memory subsets were isolated from only 8 patients and 8 healthy donors, whereas naive and central memory subsets came from all 28 donors. In the study, recently diagnosed type 1 diabetes patients and matched healthy donors were compared on the TCRB repertoires of their sorted circulating CD4+ T cell subsets. A total of some 100,000,000 sorted cells were examined across all samples, and the number of cells per subset was strongly correlated with RNA yield. Findings and caveats that apply to the study as a whole: Naive, central memory and regulatory TCRB repertoires appeared to be more alike among patients than among healthy donors. HLA sub-analyses involved small numbers of individuals, so any influence of HLA type on TCRB rearrangement remained unresolved. A moderate but significant shortening of TCRB CDR3 length was observed in type 1 diabetes patients in all four CD4+ subsets. Shorter templates might have been favored by PCR, but patient and control samples were amplified and corrected together, so both groups would have been affected equally by any skew. Sequencing cDNA rather than genomic DNA could over-represent highly expressing activated cells, although activation and CD3 levels did not differ between groups. At VDJ recombination sites, type 1 diabetes patients had fewer insertions and more deleted nucleotides, which implies abnormalities in thymic rearrangement.

From each donor, a single peripheral blood sample of about 110 mL on average was drawn into heparinised tubes. Naive, central memory, regulatory and stem cell-like memory CD4+ T cells were sorted on a BD FACSAria II using a panel including CD45RO, CCR7, CD25, CD127, CD95 and CD27. All sorted populations exceeded 98% purity. PBMCs were separated immediately by Lymphoprep density gradient centrifugation and were stained directly, without being cultured. To minimize batch effects, samples were stained and sorted in pairs, one healthy donor with one patient per experiment. The CDR3 numbers 17 residues from cysteine through phenylalanine. Of all the DNA, just the CDR3 is kept, 51 bases in frame from base 1. At the junction V is shortened by 4 bases and J by 3 bases; bases outside the gene matches: 8. The germline V gene sets CDR1 to MGHRA and CDR2 to YSYEKL. The High Capacity cDNA Reverse Transcription Kit was used to reverse transcribe all of the isolated RNA, meaning that expressed TCRB transcripts were what got sequenced. Naive, central memory and regulatory T cell samples underwent deep immunoSEQ sequencing, averaging about 3.57 million total reads per sample. After sorted cells were lysed in RLT buffer, RNA was extracted with DNase-treated RNeasy Micro or Mini kits, with the choice depending on cell number. To prevent cross-contamination, each cell subset was processed individually, whereas patient and healthy donor samples were processed jointly. The immunoSEQ multiplex PCR was used to amplify TCRB sequences from cDNA, generating 87-bp fragments that spanned the CDR3 region. Sequencing of the amplicons was performed on the Illumina HiSeq platform. The original methods were these. PCR bias was computationally corrected using synthetic template baselines, reads within Hamming distance 2 were collapsed, and singletons that could not be merged were discarded. Reads were aligned against IMGT to assign V, D and J genes, CDR3 length and insertions or deletions at six rearrangement sites. Within each subset, clonotype counts were normalized to sorted cell number, after which true diversity and Gini coefficients were computed with the tcR R package. Repertoire sharing was quantified using the overlap coefficient calculated on TCRB nucleotide sequences. Out-of-frame TCRB sequences from naive cells were analyzed to stand in for the pre-selection repertoire. The clones in this table, taken by TCRdb from immuneACCESS, are in-frame only. Not every clone is retained; where verified, under half of the shortfall comes from an unresolved V gene, and the cause of the rest is unknown. V, J and clone size derive from that table, while D and trimming were established from the DNA sequence. The sample has roughly 400,000 clones on record, over 13% of them singletons. The ten largest account for approximately 0.02% of the sample.

The TCR sequence derives from a woman younger than 30 in good health. The sequence joins TRBV4-1 to TRBJ2-7, with 14 central nucleotides matching TRBD2. The material sequenced was naive CD4+ T cells from blood. Sample cell subset or site, as interpreted from the label and publication: true naive CD4+ T cells. The sequence in DNA is TGCGCCAGCAGCCTTCGACTAGCGGGAGGGCAGGTCTACGAGCAGTACTTC. It translates to CASSLRLAGGQVYEQYF.